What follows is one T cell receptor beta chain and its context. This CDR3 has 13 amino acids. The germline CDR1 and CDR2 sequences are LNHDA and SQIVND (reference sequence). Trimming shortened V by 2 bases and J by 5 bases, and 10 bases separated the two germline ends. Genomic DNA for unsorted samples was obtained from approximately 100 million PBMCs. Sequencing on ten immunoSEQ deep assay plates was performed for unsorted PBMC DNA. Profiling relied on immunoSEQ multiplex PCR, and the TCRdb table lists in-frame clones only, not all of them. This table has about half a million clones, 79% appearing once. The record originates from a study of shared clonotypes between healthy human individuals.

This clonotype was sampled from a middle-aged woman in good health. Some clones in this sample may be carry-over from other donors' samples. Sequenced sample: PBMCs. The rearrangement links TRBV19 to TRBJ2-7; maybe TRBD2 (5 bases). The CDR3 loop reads CASSIRGSHEQYF. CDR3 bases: TGTGCCAGTAGTATACGGGGTTCTCACGAGCAGTACTTC.